This entry lists 15 T cell receptor beta chains sequenced from one sample in a study of cytotoxic CD8 clonotypes in ibrutinib-treated CLL. Measured with immunoSEQ multiplex PCR; TCRdb has only the in-frame clones, and not every one. The table has 250,000 to 350,000 clones, less than 85% seen once; the top ten hold around 6%. Material: PBMCs, obtained at disease progression, from a patient treated with ibrutinib. The receptors come from a human donor with chronic lymphocytic leukemia.

The chain has TRBV7-9 and TRBJ2-1; D gene ambiguous. Between the trimmed V and J ends, which lost 1 base and 5 bases, there was a span of 9 bases. The length of the CDR3 is 14 residues. CDR1 and CDR2 from the germline V gene are SEHNR and FQNEAQ (reference sequence). CDR3 loop: CASSLVDEDNEQFF. Written as DNA, the CDR3 is TGTGCCAGCAGCTTAGTGGACGAGGACAATGAGCAGTTCTTC.

This clone is a singleton in its sample. The V call is TRBV30, the J call TRBJ2-3; 9 nucleotides align to TRBD2. V lost 5 bases to trimming and J lost 3 bases; unmatched junction nucleotides: 12. Germline V gene lookup returns CDR1 GTSNPN and CDR2 SVGIG (reference sequence). The CDR3 has 16 amino acids. The chain's CDR3 is CAWRTSVREDTDTQYF. The CDR3 DNA follows: TGTGCCTGGCGGACTAGCGTCCGAGAAGATACAGATACGCAGTATTTT.

In nucleotides, the CDR3 is TGCAGTGCTTCAGCCTCGGATGGCTACACCTTC. Amino acids: CSASASDGYTF. The rearrangement links TRBV20-1 to TRBJ1-2; D unclear. Germline-derived CDR1 and CDR2 are DFQATT and SNEGSKA (reference sequence). Trimming pared 5 bases from V and 6 bases from J, leaving 10 bases between. The CDR3 is 11 residues long.

The chain carries TRBV4-3 and TRBJ2-5; D gene uncertain. The assigned J gene may be wrong: the sequence end matches TRBJ2-7 better. The CDR3 spans 15 residues. The germline CDR1 and CDR2 sequences are LGHNA and YSLEER. Here the CDR3 reads CASSQDLGFDYEQYF. The CDR3, as DNA: TGCGCCAGCAGCCAAGACCTTGGGTTTGACTACGAGCAGTACTTC.

The rearrangement joins TRBV14 to TRBJ2-5; TRBD2 agrees at 9 bases. The germline V gene has CDR1 SGHDN and CDR2 FVKESK. After removal of 1 base from V and 1 base from J, the junction contained 4 bases not matched to a gene. The CDR3 covers 16 residues. CDR3 DNA sequence: TGTGCCAGCAGCCAAGTTGCGGGAGGGGGCCAAGAGACCCAGTACTTC. This sequence encodes CASSQVAGGGQETQYF.

There are a few counts of this clone. The chain uses TRBV29-1 and TRBJ2-5, with D possibly being TRBD1 or TRBD2 (5 bases each). Germline V lookup: CDR1 SQVTM, CDR2 ANQGSEA. Trimming took off 6 bases at V and 5 bases at J, with 16 bases between the two ends. The CDR3 covers 13 residues. This chain's CDR3 is CSVSGPGGETQYF. The CDR3 region has the DNA TGCAGCGTCTCGGGGCCGGGCGGGGAGACCCAGTACTTC.

This clone was picked up a small number of times. V gene TRBV5-1 combines with J gene TRBJ2-7, with D possibly matching TRBD2 (5 bases). Trimming removed 4 bases at V and 7 bases at J, with 27 bases between. The CDR3 sequence is 17 residues long. Germline V lookup: CDR1 SGHRS, CDR2 YFSETQ. CDR3: CASSPRGGKGSVGEQYF. CDR3 coding DNA: TGCGCCAGCAGCCCCCGTGGAGGTAAGGGTTCTGTCGGGGAGCAGTACTTC.

The V gene is TRBV29-1, the J gene TRBJ1-1; weak D call: TRBD1 (5 bases). Germline CDR1 reads SQVTM; CDR2 reads ANQGSEA. Trimming removed 3 bases at V and 7 bases at J, with 24 bases between. The CDR3 consists of 16 residues. In DNA form, the CDR3 reads TGCAGCGTTGATGGGACCGAGGGTGGAGGAGGGGTTGAAGCTTTCTTT. It yields the protein CSVDGTEGGGGVEAFF.

This clone appeared a single time. The J gene is TRBJ1-4, the V gene TRBV28; maybe TRBD1 (6 bases). This CDR3 region has 17 residues. V was shortened by 1 base and J by 5 bases, with 17 bases between the two germline ends. Germline V gene sequence: CDR1 MDHEN, CDR2 SYDVKM. CDR3 sequence reads: CASSLSPHREGNEKLFF. Here the CDR3 DNA reads TGTGCCAGCAGTTTATCCCCACACAGGGAAGGGAATGAAAAACTGTTTTTT. Complete variable domain (other parts from reference TRBV28 and TRBJ1-4): DVKVTQSSRYLVKRTGEKVFLECVQDMDHENMFWYRQDPGLGLRLIYFSYDVKMKEKGDIPEGYSVSREKKERFSLILESASTNQTSMYLCASSLSPHREGNEKLFFGSGTQLSVL.

This chain uses TRBV25-1 with TRBJ1-2; 7 nucleotides agree with TRBD1. Trimming cost V 5 bases and J 4 bases; bases outside gene matches: 4. Germline loops: CDR1 MGHDK, CDR2 SYGVNS. The CDR3 length is 13 residues. CDR3 sequence: CASSLAGGYGYTF. Here the CDR3 DNA reads TGTGCCAGCAGTTTGGCAGGGGGCTATGGCTACACCTTC.

CDR3 in amino acids: CASSPGQGWGTDTQYF. CDR3 coding DNA: TGTGCCAGCAGCCCAGGACAGGGCTGGGGCACAGATACGCAGTATTTT. The V gene is TRBV7-3, the J gene TRBJ2-3, with 8 nucleotides matching TRBD1. The CDR3 runs to 16 residues. The trim removed 5 bases at V and 1 base at J, leaving 8 bases unmatched. Germline lookup yields CDR1 SGHTA and CDR2 FQGTGA.

V is TRBV7-8 and J is TRBJ2-6; 10 bases match TRBD1. Looked up from germline, CDR1 is SGHVS and CDR2 is FQNEAQ. The CDR3 length is 18 residues. With 4 bases clipped from V and 1 base from J, the junction kept 7 bases outside the gene matches. CDR3 sequence: CASSWVRDRGSGANVLTF. CDR3 coding DNA: TGTGCCAGCAGCTGGGTTCGGGACAGGGGTTCTGGGGCCAACGTCCTGACTTTC.

The V gene is TRBV7-2, the J gene TRBJ1-2; D gene uncertain. CDR1 and CDR2 (germline): SGHTA, FQGNSA. The CDR3 extends over 13 amino acids. Trimming took off 3 bases at V and 2 bases at J, with 7 bases between the two ends. Here the CDR3 reads CASSFHGNYGYTF. In nucleotides, the CDR3 is TGTGCCAGCAGCTTCCACGGGAACTATGGCTACACCTTC.

This sequence joins TRBV2 and TRBJ2-3, with D perhaps TRBD1 or TRBD2 (5 bases each). This CDR3 is 15 amino acids long. Germline CDR1 reads SNHLY; CDR2 reads FYNNEI. Trimming cost V 4 bases and J 1 base, with 12 bases left between them. Here the CDR3 DNA reads TGTGCCAGCAGTGGGGACCAATACCGCACAGATACGCAGTATTTT. Residues: CASSGDQYRTDTQYF.

This chain connects TRBV7-9 to TRBJ1-1; tentative D call: TRBD1 (6 bases). CDR3 length equals 15 residues. Trimming shortened V by 1 base and J by 2 bases, and 11 bases separated the two germline ends. Germline-derived CDR1 and CDR2 are SEHNR and FQNEAQ (reference sequence). CDR3 bases: TGTGCCAGCAGCTTAGTAGGGGGACTTAACACTGAAGCTTTCTTT. Residues: CASSLVGGLNTEAFF.